A single sample gave rise to the 18 T cell receptor beta chains below, sequenced in a study of graft-versus-host responses after intestinal transplantation. Their specific antigens are unknown. Assay: immunoSEQ multiplex PCR; the TCRdb copy retains only in-frame clones and omits some. The sample records more than 90,000 clones, about 93% being singletons. Sequenced material: unstimulated CD8+ T cells sorted from spleen or lymph node cells, taken before intestinal transplant. These receptors came from a human donor who received an intestinal transplant.

The chain recombines TRBV7-8 with TRBJ2-3, with 9 positions matching TRBD2. The CDR3 consists of 14 residues. Losses at the gene ends were 11 bases for V and 3 bases for J; bases not matched to a gene: 9. Germline V gene lookup returns CDR1 SGHVS and CDR2 FQNEAQ. The CDR3 sequence is CASVPLAGTDTQYF. For the CDR3, the DNA is TGTGCCTCCGTCCCGCTAGCGGGGACAGATACGCAGTATTTT.

This clone has only one observation. CDR3 sequence reads: CASSLFVKGENTGELFF. The CDR3 DNA follows: TGTGCCAGCAGCTTATTTGTCAAGGGGGAGAACACCGGGGAGCTGTTTTTT. The chain carries TRBV7-9 and TRBJ2-2; a weak D match, TRBD1 (6 bases). Germline lookup yields CDR1 SEHNR and CDR2 FQNEAQ (reference sequence). Between the trimmed V and J ends, which lost 2 bases and 1 base, there was a span of 14 bases. This CDR3 has 17 amino acids.

The chain employs TRBV6-1 and TRBJ2-1; 7 bases agree with TRBD1. Losses at the gene ends were 4 bases for V and 7 bases for J; bases not matched to a gene: 4. The CDR3 loop spans 13 amino acids. The germline V gene has CDR1 MNHNS and CDR2 SASEGT. The CDR3: CASSADRLNEQFF. CDR3 coding DNA: TGTGCCAGCAGTGCGGACAGGCTAAATGAGCAGTTCTTC.

The chain combines TRBV5-1 with TRBJ1-2, with TRBD1 as a possible D gene (6 bases). The CDR3 loop spans 15 amino acids. From germline, CDR1 is SGHRS and CDR2 YFSETQ. Trimming pared 0 bases from V and 4 bases from J, leaving 13 bases between. In nucleotides, the CDR3 is TGCGCCAGCAGCTTGGCAGGGGTCTCCTCCTATGGCTACACCTTC. Amino acid sequence: CASSLAGVSSYGYTF. The entire variable domain, with the rest obtained from reference TRBV5-1 and TRBJ1-2, is as follows: KAGVTQTPRYLIKTRGQQVTLSCSPISGHRSVSWYQQTPGQGLQFLFEYFSETQRNKGNFPGRFSGRQFSNSRSEMNVSTLELGDSALYLCASSLAGVSSYGYTFGSGTRLTVV.

The rearrangement links TRBV7-2 to TRBJ2-7; D ambiguous. V was trimmed by 4 bases and J by 3 bases, leaving 16 bases between them. Germline CDR1 reads SGHTA; CDR2 reads FQGNSA. The CDR3 covers 15 residues. CDR3 protein: CASSSRGSGYYEQYF. The CDR3 DNA reads TGTGCCAGCAGCTCACGAGGTAGTGGGTACTACGAGCAGTACTTC. Combining the CDR3 with reference TRBV7-2 and TRBJ2-7 gives the whole variable domain GAGVSQSPSNKVTEKGKDVELRCDPISGHTALYWYRQSLGQGLEFLIYFQGNSAPDKSGLPSDRFSAERTGGSVSTLTIQRTQQEDSAVYLCASSSRGSGYYEQYFGPGTRLTVT.

This sequence joins TRBV6-5 and TRBJ2-5; D is possibly TRBD1 (6 bases). The CDR3 has 14 residues. Germline V gene lookup returns CDR1 MNHEY and CDR2 SVGAGI. V was shortened by 2 bases and J by 1 base, with 8 bases between the two germline ends. Here the CDR3 DNA reads TGTGCCAGCAGTTACGGACAGCTCCAAGAGACCCAGTACTTC. Protein product: CASSYGQLQETQYF.

This chain links TRBV28 with TRBJ1-1; D perhaps matches TRBD1 (6 bases). The CDR3 runs to 13 residues. Trimming stripped 6 bases from V and 2 bases from J, with 10 bases between. Looked up from germline, CDR1 is MDHEN and CDR2 is SYDVKM. CDR3 DNA sequence: TGTGCCAGCAGACCCAGGGGTAACACTGAAGCTTTCTTT. It yields the protein CASRPRGNTEAFF.

The chain links TRBV21-1 to TRBJ1-6; the D call TRBD1 from the table was never checked on the DNA. TRBV21-1 is shown as a pseudogene. The CDR3 has 16 amino acids. The CDR3 coding sequence is TGTGCCAGCGGGGCTAACAGCCGCTCCTATAATTCACCCCTCCACTTT. It is translated as CASGANSRSYNSPLHF.

J is TRBJ1-4 and V is TRBV23-1; 10 bases agree with TRBD1. TRBV23-1 is recorded as an ORF, its role being uncertain. The CDR3 extends over 17 amino acids. The V gene end was trimmed by 2 bases and the J gene end by 8 bases; junction bases not matched to a gene: 11. The DNA of the CDR3 is TGCGCCAGCAGTCAACCCTTCGAGACAGGGGGCGACGAAAAACTGTTTTTT. Translating gives CASSQPFETGGDEKLFF.

The chain is built from TRBV6-4 and TRBJ2-2; D ambiguous. Per germline, CDR1 MRHNA and CDR2 SNTAGT. This CDR3 comprises 13 residues. V was pared by 6 bases and J by 2 bases, with 7 bases between. The CDR3 nucleotides are TGTGCCAGCAGGCTAGGTAACACCGGGGAGCTGTTTTTT. Amino acids: CASRLGNTGELFF.

The chain is built from TRBV27 and TRBJ2-7; 9 positions match TRBD1. Germline trimming cut 2 bases from V and 7 bases from J; bases unmatched to any gene: 6. The CDR3 spans 14 residues. In germline, CDR1 is MNHEY, CDR2 SMNVEV (reference sequence). The CDR3 nucleotides read TGTGCCAGCAGTTTAAGGGGACAGGGAAAAGAGCAGTACTTC. Translated: CASSLRGQGKEQYF.

The genes are TRBV23-1 and TRBJ1-5; D unresolved. TRBV23-1 is designated an ORF whose function remains uncertain. Trimming took 4 bases from V and 2 from J, leaving 6 bases between them. CDR3 length equals 13 residues. This chain's CDR3 is CASSRQGNQPQHF. The CDR3 nucleotides are TGCGCCAGCAGTCGCCAGGGCAATCAGCCCCAGCATTTT.

The V and J genes are TRBV19 and TRBJ1-1, with 8 bases that match TRBD1. This CDR3 has 17 residues. V was clipped by 3 bases and J by 4 bases; unmatched bases: 13. In germline, CDR1 is LNHDA, CDR2 SQIVND (reference sequence). The CDR3 loop is CASSINPRQGLVTEAFF. In nucleotides, the CDR3 is TGTGCCAGTAGTATCAACCCCAGACAGGGGTTGGTCACTGAAGCTTTCTTT.

The genes are TRBV14 and TRBJ1-2, with 8 bases matching TRBD1. CDR1 SGHDN and CDR2 FVKESK come from the germline V gene. The CDR3 loop spans 13 amino acids. With 3 bases clipped from V and 4 bases from J, the junction kept 1 base outside the gene matches. CDR3 loop: CASSHDRGYGYTF. The CDR3 nucleotides are TGTGCCAGCAGCCATGACAGGGGCTATGGCTACACCTTC.

V gene TRBV6-4 combines with J gene TRBJ2-1; 9 bases fit TRBD2. Per germline, CDR1 MRHNA and CDR2 SNTAGT. The CDR3 has 15 amino acids. The junction had 4 bases not matched to a gene; V was cut back by 3 bases and J by 4 bases. CDR3 sequence (DNA): TGTGCCAGCAGTGAGGCTAGCGGGGCTTACAATGAGCAGTTCTTC. Translated, it gives CASSEASGAYNEQFF.

The chain links TRBV2 to TRBJ1-2; the D gene is possibly TRBD1 (5 bases). The CDR3 length is 14 residues. The V gene's germline CDR1 is SNHLY and CDR2 FYNNEI. V lost 3 bases to trimming and J lost 4 bases, with 12 bases between them. DNA for the CDR3: TGTGCCAGCAGTGACGCGGACACCTTCTATGGCTACACCTTC. This codes for CASSDADTFYGYTF.

V gene TRBV6-5 combines with J gene TRBJ1-1; D uncertain. V was shortened by 4 bases and J by 6 bases, with 15 bases between the two germline ends. Germline loops: CDR1 MNHEY, CDR2 SVGAGI. The CDR3 runs to 14 residues. The CDR3 region has the DNA TGTGCCAGCAGTTCCCGAGGAGGGTTGGCTGAAGCTTTCTTT. Translating gives CASSSRGGLAEAFF.

The CDR3 sequence is CASSWDRGDYEQYF. As DNA, the CDR3 is TGTGCCAGCAGCTGGGACAGGGGGGACTACGAGCAGTACTTC. The V call is TRBV7-3, the J call TRBJ2-7; 11 bases agree with TRBD1. The CDR3 is 14 residues long. From germline, CDR1 is SGHTA and CDR2 FQGTGA. Losses at the gene ends were 4 bases for V and 3 bases for J; bases not matched to a gene: 2. Complete variable domain (other parts from reference TRBV7-3 and TRBJ2-7): GAGVSQTPSNKVTEKGKYVELRCDPISGHTALYWYRQSLGQGPEFLIYFQGTGAADDSGLPNDRFFAVRPEGSVSTLKIQRTERGDSAVYLCASSWDRGDYEQYFGPGTRLTVT.